This section outlines one T cell receptor (beta chain) sequence together with its context. Its antigen is not identified. The read finishes 3 residues shy of the CDR3 end, and the germline J gene is used to complete it. The data derive from a study of T cells in women clearing cervical HPV infection. Findings and limits, study-wide: Associations may precede or follow infection; HPV-specific or memory T cells were not isolated. Each sample's T-cell count was unknown, possibly confounding richness.

Germline CDR1 SGHRS, CDR2 YFSETQ. This CDR3 is built from 16 residues. Trimming stripped 4 bases from V and 0 bases from J, with 15 bases between. Profiling relied on immunoSEQ multiplex PCR, and the TCRdb table lists in-frame clones only, not all of them. The sample table sets out 30,000 to 45,000 clones. The sequence derives from a woman aged 18-69 years with a cervical HPV16 infection that either progressed to CIN3+ or cleared (not recorded which). The chain recombines TRBV5-1 with TRBJ2-3; tentatively, D is TRBD2 (6 bases). Sequenced sample: blood buffy coat. The covered CDR3 bases are TGCGCCAGCAGCCTGGGAGTGGGGACTAGCACAGATACG. Protein: CASSLGVGTSTDT. The whole CDR3 sequence reads CASSLGVGTSTDTQYF.